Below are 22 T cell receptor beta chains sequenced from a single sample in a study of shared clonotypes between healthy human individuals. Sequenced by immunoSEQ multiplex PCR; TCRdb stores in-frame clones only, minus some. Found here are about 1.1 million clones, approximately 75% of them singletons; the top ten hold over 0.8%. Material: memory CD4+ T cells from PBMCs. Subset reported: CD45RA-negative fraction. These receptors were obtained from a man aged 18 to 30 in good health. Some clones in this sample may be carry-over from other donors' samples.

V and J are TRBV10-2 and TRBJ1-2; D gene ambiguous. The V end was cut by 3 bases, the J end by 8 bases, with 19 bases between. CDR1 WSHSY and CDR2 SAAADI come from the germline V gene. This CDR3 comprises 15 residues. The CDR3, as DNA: TGCGCCAGCAGTGACGAGTCCAGGATGGAGGTCGGCTACACCTTC. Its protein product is CASSDESRMEVGYTF.

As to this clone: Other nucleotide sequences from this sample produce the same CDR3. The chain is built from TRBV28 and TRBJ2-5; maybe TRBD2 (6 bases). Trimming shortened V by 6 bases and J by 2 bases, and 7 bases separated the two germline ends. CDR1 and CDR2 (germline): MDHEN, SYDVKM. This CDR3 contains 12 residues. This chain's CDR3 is CASSGGQETQYF. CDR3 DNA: TGTGCCAGCAGCGGGGGTCAAGAGACCCAGTACTTC.

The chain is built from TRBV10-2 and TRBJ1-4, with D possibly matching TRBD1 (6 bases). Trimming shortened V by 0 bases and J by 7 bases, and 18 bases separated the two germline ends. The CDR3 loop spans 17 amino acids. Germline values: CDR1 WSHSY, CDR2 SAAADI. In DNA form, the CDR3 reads TGCGCCAGCAGTGAGTCTGGCAGGGGATGGGTCGGTGAAAAACTGTTTTTT. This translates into CASSESGRGWVGEKLFF.

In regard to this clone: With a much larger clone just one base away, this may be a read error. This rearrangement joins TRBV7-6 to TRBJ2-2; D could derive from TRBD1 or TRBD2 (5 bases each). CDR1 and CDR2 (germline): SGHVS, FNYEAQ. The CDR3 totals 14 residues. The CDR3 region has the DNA TGTGCCAGCAGCTTAGCGGTAGGGGCCGGGGAGCCGTTTTTT. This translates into CASSLAVGAGEPFF.

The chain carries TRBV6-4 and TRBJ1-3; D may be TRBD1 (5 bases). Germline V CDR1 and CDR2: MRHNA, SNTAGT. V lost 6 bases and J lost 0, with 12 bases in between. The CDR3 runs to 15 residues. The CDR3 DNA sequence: TGTGCCAGCAGGAATGGGGACTCCTCTGGAAACACCATATATTTT. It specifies CASRNGDSSGNTIYF.

The CDR3 sequence is CASSYGGLGEKLFF. CDR3 in DNA: TGTGCCAGCAGTTACGGGGGGCTCGGTGAAAAACTGTTTTTT. The rearrangement uses TRBV6-5 and TRBJ1-4, with D maybe TRBD1 (6 bases). The V and J ends lost 2 bases and 7 bases respectively, with 11 bases between them. Germline CDR1 is MNHEY and CDR2 is SVGAGI. The CDR3 loop spans 14 amino acids.

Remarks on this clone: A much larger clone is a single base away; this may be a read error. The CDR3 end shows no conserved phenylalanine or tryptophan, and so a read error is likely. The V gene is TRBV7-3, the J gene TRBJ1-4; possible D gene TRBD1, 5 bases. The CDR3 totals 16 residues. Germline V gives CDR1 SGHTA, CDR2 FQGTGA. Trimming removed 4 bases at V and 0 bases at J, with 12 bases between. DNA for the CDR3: TGTGCCAGCAGCTCTCGGGACCCTGCAACTAATGAAAAACTGTTTCTT. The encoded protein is CASSSRDPATNEKLFL.

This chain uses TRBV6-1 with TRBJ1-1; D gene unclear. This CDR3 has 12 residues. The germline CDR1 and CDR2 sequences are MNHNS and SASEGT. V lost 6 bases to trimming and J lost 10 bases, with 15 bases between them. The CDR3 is CASSTDVSGAFF. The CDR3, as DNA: TGTGCCAGCAGCACGGACGTTTCAGGAGCTTTCTTT.

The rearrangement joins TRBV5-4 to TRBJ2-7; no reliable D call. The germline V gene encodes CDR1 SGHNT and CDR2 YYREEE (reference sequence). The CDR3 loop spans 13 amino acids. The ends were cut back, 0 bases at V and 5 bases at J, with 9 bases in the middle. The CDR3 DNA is TGTGCCAGCAGCTTGGGAACCCGAGACGAGCAGTACTTC. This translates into CASSLGTRDEQYF.

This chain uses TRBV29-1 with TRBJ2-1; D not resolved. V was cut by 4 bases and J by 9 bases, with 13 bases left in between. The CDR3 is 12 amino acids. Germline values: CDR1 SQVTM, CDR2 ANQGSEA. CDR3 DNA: TGCAGCGTTGTCGGTGTCTGGGGTGAGCAGTTCTTC. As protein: CSVVGVWGEQFF.

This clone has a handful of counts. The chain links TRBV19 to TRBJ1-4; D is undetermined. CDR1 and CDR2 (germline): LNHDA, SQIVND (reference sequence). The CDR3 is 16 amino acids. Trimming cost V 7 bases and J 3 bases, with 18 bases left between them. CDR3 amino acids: CASTTTREGANEKLFF. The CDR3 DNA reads TGTGCCAGTACCACTACAAGGGAAGGAGCTAATGAAAAACTGTTTTTT.

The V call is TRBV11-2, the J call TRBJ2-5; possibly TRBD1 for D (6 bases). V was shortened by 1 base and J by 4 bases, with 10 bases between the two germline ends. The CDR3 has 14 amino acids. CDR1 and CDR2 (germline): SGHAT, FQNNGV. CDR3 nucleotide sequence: TGTGCCAGCAGCTTAGTTCCCAGGGGAGAGACCCAGTACTTC. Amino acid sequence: CASSLVPRGETQYF.

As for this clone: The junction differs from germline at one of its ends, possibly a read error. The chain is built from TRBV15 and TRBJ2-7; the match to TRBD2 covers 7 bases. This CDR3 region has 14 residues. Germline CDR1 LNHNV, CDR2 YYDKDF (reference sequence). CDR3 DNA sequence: TGTGCCACCAGCAGGCGCATGGCGGGGGACCCTATTAGGTTC. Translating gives CATSRRMAGDPIRF.

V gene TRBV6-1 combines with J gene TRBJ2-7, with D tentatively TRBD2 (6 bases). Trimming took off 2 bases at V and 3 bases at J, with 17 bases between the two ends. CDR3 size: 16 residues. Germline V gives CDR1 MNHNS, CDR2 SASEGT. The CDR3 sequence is CASSESNGKEGYEQYF. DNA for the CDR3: TGTGCCAGCAGTGAAAGTAACGGGAAGGAGGGCTACGAGCAGTACTTC.

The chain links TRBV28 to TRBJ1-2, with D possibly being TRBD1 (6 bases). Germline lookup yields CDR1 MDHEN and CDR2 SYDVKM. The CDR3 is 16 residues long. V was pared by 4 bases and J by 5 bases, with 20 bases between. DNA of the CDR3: TGTGCCAGCAGTTGGGGAGTGGGCAGGGGAGGATATGGCTACACCTTC. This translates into CASSWGVGRGGYGYTF.

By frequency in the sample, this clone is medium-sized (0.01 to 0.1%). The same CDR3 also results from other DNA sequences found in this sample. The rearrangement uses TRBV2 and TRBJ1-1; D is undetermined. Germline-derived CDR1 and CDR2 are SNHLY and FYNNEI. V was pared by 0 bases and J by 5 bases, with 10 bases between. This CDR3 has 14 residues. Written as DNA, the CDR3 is TGTGCCAGCAGTGAAGCTGTAAAACTGACTGAAGCTTTCTTT. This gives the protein CASSEAVKLTEAFF.

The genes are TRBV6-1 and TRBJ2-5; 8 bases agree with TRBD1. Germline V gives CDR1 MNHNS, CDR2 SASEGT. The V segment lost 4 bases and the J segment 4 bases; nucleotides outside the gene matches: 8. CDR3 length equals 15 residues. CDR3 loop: CASSARTGSGETQYF. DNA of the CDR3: TGTGCCAGCAGTGCAAGGACAGGGTCGGGAGAGACCCAGTACTTC.

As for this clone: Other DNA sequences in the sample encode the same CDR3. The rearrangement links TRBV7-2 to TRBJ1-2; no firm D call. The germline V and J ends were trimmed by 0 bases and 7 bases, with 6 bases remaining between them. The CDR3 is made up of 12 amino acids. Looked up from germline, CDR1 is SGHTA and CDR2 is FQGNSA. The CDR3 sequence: CASSLAGLGYTF. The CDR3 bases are TGTGCCAGCAGCTTAGCAGGTCTTGGCTACACCTTC.

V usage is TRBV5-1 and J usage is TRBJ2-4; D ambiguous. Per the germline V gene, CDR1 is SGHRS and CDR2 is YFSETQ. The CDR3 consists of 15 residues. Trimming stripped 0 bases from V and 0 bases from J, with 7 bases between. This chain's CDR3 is CASSLDKLAKNIQYF. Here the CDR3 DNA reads TGCGCCAGCAGCTTGGACAAACTAGCCAAAAACATTCAGTACTTC.

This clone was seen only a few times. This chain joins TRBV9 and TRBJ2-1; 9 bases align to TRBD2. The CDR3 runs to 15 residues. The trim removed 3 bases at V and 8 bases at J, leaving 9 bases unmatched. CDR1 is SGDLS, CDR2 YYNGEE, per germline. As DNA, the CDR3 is TGTGCCAGCAGCGCATTGGCTAGCGGGAACGATGAGCAGTTCTTC. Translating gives CASSALASGNDEQFF.

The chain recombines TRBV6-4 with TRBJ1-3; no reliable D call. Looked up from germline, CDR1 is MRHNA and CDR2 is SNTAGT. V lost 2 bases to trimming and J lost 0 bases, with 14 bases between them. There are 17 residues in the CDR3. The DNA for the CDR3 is TGTGCCAGCAGTGACCCCGGAGGTTTCTTCTCTGGAAACACCATATATTTT. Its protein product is CASSDPGGFFSGNTIYF.

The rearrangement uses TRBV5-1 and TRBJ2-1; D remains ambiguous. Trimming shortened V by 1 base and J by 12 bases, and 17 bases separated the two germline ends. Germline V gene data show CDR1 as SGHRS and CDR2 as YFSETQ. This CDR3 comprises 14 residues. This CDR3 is CASSLTGPFRGQFF. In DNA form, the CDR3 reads TGCGCCAGCAGCTTGACCGGACCCTTTCGAGGGCAGTTCTTC.